This entry lists 20 T cell receptor beta chains sequenced from one sample in a study of OX40 agonist ivuxolimab in advanced cancers. Some clones are missing from TCRdb's copy, which holds only in-frame ones; the method was immunoSEQ multiplex PCR. The sample carries 35,000 to 45,000 clones, about nine tenths recorded once. The source material was CD4+ or CD8+ T cells sorted from blood, sampled in a trial of the OX40 agonist ivuxolimab. The receptors stem from an adult with an advanced solid tumor such as melanoma, head and neck, liver or kidney cancer.

This rearrangement joins TRBV7-3 to TRBJ2-7; no clear D. V lost 7 bases and J 4 bases, leaving 20 bases between the germline ends. The CDR3 is 15 residues long. The germline V gene encodes CDR1 SGHTA and CDR2 FQGTGA. The DNA for the CDR3 is TGTGCCAGCATCCTCCTACCCGGGTCGGCGTACGAGCAGTACTTC. Encoded protein: CASILLPGSAYEQYF.

V usage is TRBV10-1 and J usage is TRBJ2-7; weak D call: TRBD1 (7 bases). The CDR3 runs 14 residues. Trimming pared 4 bases from V and 2 bases from J, leaving 12 bases between. In germline, CDR1 is WNHNN, CDR2 SYGVQD (reference sequence). The CDR3 is CASSGGTAAYEQYF. The DNA for the CDR3 is TGCGCCAGCAGTGGCGGGACAGCAGCCTACGAGCAGTACTTC.

This sequence joins TRBV7-8 and TRBJ2-1; the D is unclear. Trimming took off 1 base at V and 0 bases at J, with 7 bases between the two ends. The CDR3 consists of 15 residues. The germline gives CDR1 SGHVS, CDR2 FQNEAQ. The CDR3 protein is CASSLVWNSYNEQFF. CDR3 sequence (DNA): TGTGCCAGCAGCTTAGTTTGGAACTCCTACAATGAGCAGTTCTTC.

The rearrangement joins TRBV30 to TRBJ2-7; D is perhaps TRBD1 (6 bases). This CDR3 spans 12 amino acids. Germline CDR1 GTSNPN, CDR2 SVGIG (reference sequence). Trimming cost V 2 bases and J 4 bases, with 9 bases left between them. The CDR3 DNA is TGTGCCTGGAGTTACAGGGTTTACGAGCAGTACTTC. It encodes CAWSYRVYEQYF.

The chain employs TRBV6-1 and TRBJ1-2; D is unclear. The CDR3 has 15 residues. Germline-derived CDR1 and CDR2 are MNHNS and SASEGT. V gave up 1 base and J gave up 4 bases, with 13 bases separating them. The CDR3 DNA follows: TGTGCCAGCAGTGAAGACGACCGAGCAAGCTATGGCTACACCTTC. Translating gives CASSEDDRASYGYTF.

The CDR3 loop is CASSPPEGGNEQFF. For the CDR3, the DNA is TGTGCCAGCAGCCCCCCGGAGGGGGGCAATGAGCAGTTCTTC. J is TRBJ2-1 and V is TRBV7-9; the D gene could be TRBD1 or TRBD2 (6 bases each). CDR1 and CDR2 from the germline V gene are SEHNR and FQNEAQ (reference sequence). Trimming removed 5 bases at V and 6 bases at J, with 14 bases between. This CDR3 region has 14 residues.

The rearrangement uses TRBV15 and TRBJ2-7; D might be TRBD2 (6 bases). V was clipped by 0 bases and J by 6 bases, with 15 bases between them. Germline V gene lookup returns CDR1 LNHNV and CDR2 YYDKDF (reference sequence). CDR3 length: 15 amino acids. The CDR3 DNA reads TGTGCCACCAGCAGAGATGTCGGGGGTTTATCCGAGCAGTACTTC. Translation: CATSRDVGGLSEQYF. The full variable domain, its missing parts supplied by reference TRBV15 and TRBJ2-7, is DAMVIQNPRYQVTQFGKPVTLSCSQTLNHNVMYWYQQKSSQAPKLLFHYYDKDFNNEADTPDNFQSRRPNTSFCFLDIRSPGLGDTAMYLCATSRDVGGLSEQYFGPGTRLTVT.

The CDR3 sequence: CASSLGTYEQYF. The CDR3 DNA sequence: TGTGCCAGCAGTTTGGGGACCTACGAGCAGTACTTC. V is TRBV28 and J is TRBJ2-7; no reliable D call. Germline assignment: CDR1 MDHEN and CDR2 SYDVKM. This CDR3 contains 12 residues. V was cut by 3 bases and J by 2 bases, with 5 bases left in between.

This chain uses TRBV11-3 with TRBJ1-1, with TRBD1 as a possible D gene (5 bases). Trimming pared 4 bases from V and 3 bases from J, leaving 12 bases between. The germline V gene encodes CDR1 SGHNT and CDR2 YENEEA. This CDR3 has 14 residues. The CDR3 sequence: CASSSRGVYTEAFF. In nucleotides, the CDR3 is TGTGCCAGCAGCTCTCGAGGGGTTTACACTGAAGCTTTCTTT.

The chain carries TRBV27 and TRBJ1-2, with D uncertain. Germline assignment: CDR1 MNHEY and CDR2 SMNVEV (reference sequence). Trimming cost V 0 bases and J 4 bases, with 15 bases left between them. The CDR3 extends over 16 amino acids. The CDR3 is CASSLSAGQTSYGYTF. In nucleotides, the CDR3 is TGTGCCAGCAGTTTATCGGCCGGCCAAACTTCCTATGGCTACACCTTC.

The CDR3 region has the DNA TGTGCCAGCAGTGAAGCCCGGCTGAACACCGGGGAGCTGTTTTTT. Encoded protein: CASSEARLNTGELFF. The genes are TRBV2 and TRBJ2-2; no clear D gene. The CDR3 consists of 15 residues. The V and J ends lost 0 bases and 1 base respectively, with 6 bases between them. Germline CDR1 and CDR2: SNHLY and FYNNEI.

This sequence joins TRBV30 and TRBJ2-7, with a weak D call TRBD2 (7 bases). V lost 5 bases and J 6 bases, leaving 14 bases between the germline ends. From germline, CDR1 is GTSNPN and CDR2 SVGIG (reference sequence). The CDR3 runs 12 residues. The CDR3 spells CAWEGGTLEQYF. CDR3 DNA sequence: TGTGCCTGGGAGGGGGGGACACTCGAGCAGTACTTC.

V and J are TRBV7-3 and TRBJ2-7; 7 bases map to TRBD1. The CDR3 covers 16 residues. With V trimmed by 4 bases and J by 0 bases, 9 bases remained unmatched. CDR1 SGHTA and CDR2 FQGTGA come from the germline V gene. CDR3 bases: TGTGCCAGCAGCTCCTTGAAGGGGGCGAGCTCCTACGAGCAGTACTTC. Its protein is CASSSLKGASSYEQYF.

The chain recombines TRBV28 with TRBJ1-3; no firm D call. CDR1 MDHEN and CDR2 SYDVKM come from the germline V gene. V was pared by 2 bases and J by 0 bases, with 11 bases between. This CDR3 region has 16 residues. In DNA form, the CDR3 reads TGTGCCAGCAGTTTAGGTCATTGGGCCTCTGGAAACACCATATATTTT. Encoded protein: CASSLGHWASGNTIYF.

V is TRBV28 and J is TRBJ2-5; D not certain. V was trimmed by 6 bases and J by 5 bases, leaving 10 bases between them. Germline assignment: CDR1 MDHEN and CDR2 SYDVKM. The CDR3 consists of 12 residues. CDR3 loop: CASRDGGETQYF. CDR3 coding DNA: TGTGCCAGCAGGGACGGTGGGGAGACCCAGTACTTC.

The V call is TRBV7-9, the J call TRBJ2-1; TRBD2 aligns across 7 bases. Germline CDR1 SEHNR, CDR2 FQNEAQ (reference sequence). The CDR3 is 17 residues long. Losses at the gene ends were 5 bases for V and 6 bases for J; bases not matched to a gene: 16. The DNA for the CDR3 is TGTGCCAGCAGCGTAATCGGGCTAGCGGCCCGGGGCAATGAGCAGTTCTTC. This translates into CASSVIGLAARGNEQFF. Together with reference TRBV7-9 and TRBJ2-1, the CDR3 gives the full variable domain: DTGVSQNPRHKITKRGQNVTFRCDPISEHNRLYWYRQTLGQGPEFLTYFQNEAQLEKSRLLSDRFSAERPKGSFSTLEIQRTEQGDSAMYLCASSVIGLAARGNEQFFGPGTRLTVL.

The V gene is TRBV13, the J gene TRBJ1-2; D unresolved. This CDR3 spans 14 amino acids. V lost 5 bases and J lost 1, with 11 bases in between. The germline V gene encodes CDR1 PRHDT and CDR2 FYEKMQ (reference sequence). CDR3 in amino acids: CASSKMGNNYGYTF. CDR3 DNA: TGTGCCAGCAGCAAAATGGGGAATAACTATGGCTACACCTTC.

V usage is TRBV29-1 and J usage is TRBJ2-3; TRBD1 matches 9 bases. Germline V CDR1 and CDR2: SQVTM, ANQGSEA. The CDR3 loop spans 13 amino acids. With 7 bases clipped from V and 3 bases from J, the junction kept 5 bases outside the gene matches. In DNA, the CDR3 is TGCAGCGACTGGGACAGGGAAACAGATACGCAGTATTTT. Translating gives CSDWDRETDTQYF.

This chain joins TRBV7-8 and TRBJ2-3, with D unresolved. Trimming left V 6 bases short and J 2 bases short, with 15 bases between. The CDR3 length is 15 residues. Per germline, CDR1 SGHVS and CDR2 FQNEAQ. The CDR3 protein is CASSSKERTTDTQYF. DNA for the CDR3: TGTGCCAGCAGTTCTAAGGAACGGACCACAGATACGCAGTATTTT.

The chain joins TRBV6-6 to TRBJ2-7; 10 bases fit TRBD2. The ends lost 6 bases at V and 5 bases at J; junction bases unmatched: 10. Germline-derived CDR1 and CDR2 are MNHNY and SVGAGI (reference sequence). CDR3 size: 15 residues. DNA for the CDR3: TGTGCCAGCAGCGTAGCGTCTAGCGGGAGTAACGAGCAGTACTTC. It specifies CASSVASSGSNEQYF.